The following is a T cell receptor beta chain sequence with its context. Sequencing was performed with immunoSEQ multiplex PCR; in TCRdb, only in-frame clones are kept and a portion is missing. The sample has approximately 100,000 clones; 90% are singletons. This sample is part of a study of control samples from healthy donors and cancer patients. This sequence was found in a woman younger than 30 in good health. The source material was blood.

The CDR3 reads CASSVNGGASYEQYF. The CDR3 nucleotides read TGTGCCAGCAGCGTAAACGGGGGGGCCTCCTACGAGCAGTACTTC. This chain joins TRBV7-3 and TRBJ2-7, with 8 bases fitting TRBD2. With V trimmed by 5 bases and J by 0 bases, 6 bases remained unmatched. Germline CDR1 is SGHTA and CDR2 is FQGTGA. This CDR3 is 15 amino acids long.